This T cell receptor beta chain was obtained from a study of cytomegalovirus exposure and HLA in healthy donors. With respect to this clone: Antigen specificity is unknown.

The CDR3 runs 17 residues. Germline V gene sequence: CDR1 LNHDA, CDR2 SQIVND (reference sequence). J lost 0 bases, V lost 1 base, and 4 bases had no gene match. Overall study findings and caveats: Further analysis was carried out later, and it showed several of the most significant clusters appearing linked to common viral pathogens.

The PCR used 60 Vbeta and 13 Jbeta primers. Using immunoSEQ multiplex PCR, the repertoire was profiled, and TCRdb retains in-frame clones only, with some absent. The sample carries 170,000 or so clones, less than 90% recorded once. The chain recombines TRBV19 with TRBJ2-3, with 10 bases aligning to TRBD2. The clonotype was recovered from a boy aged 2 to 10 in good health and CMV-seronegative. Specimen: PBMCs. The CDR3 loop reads CASSIARTSGSTDTQYF. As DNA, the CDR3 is TGTGCCAGTAGTATAGCAAGGACTAGCGGCAGCACAGATACGCAGTATTTT.